What follows is one T cell receptor (beta chain) and its context. The antigen is undetermined. V dropped 2 bases and J dropped 5; count of bases not matched to a gene: 2. The CDR3 has 13 residues. Germline V lookup: CDR1 LGHDT, CDR2 YNNKEL (reference sequence). Sequencing was performed with immunoSEQ multiplex PCR; in TCRdb, only in-frame clones are kept and a portion is missing. Counted here are about 180,000 clones, about 90% occurring once; the ten biggest clones make up about 1.9%. The source of the sample is a study of T cell responses to AZD1222 COVID-19 vaccine. The study, taken as a whole, reports: Only five to seven individuals given AZD1222 were seropositive at baseline. There were mostly white British donors and more females than males, and clonal diversity was possibly underestimated. Targets within unmutated variant regions were reportedly found for nearly half of spike-specific TCRs.

The sample was peripheral blood, taken 28 days after the second AZD1222 dose. This sequence was found in an adult who received the AZD1222 COVID-19 vaccine. V is TRBV3-1 (or the pseudogene TRBV3-2) and J is TRBJ1-1; 7 bases map to TRBD1. The chain's CDR3 is CASSQRQGTEAFF. The CDR3 DNA reads TGTGCCAGCAGCCAACGACAGGGTACTGAAGCTTTCTTT.